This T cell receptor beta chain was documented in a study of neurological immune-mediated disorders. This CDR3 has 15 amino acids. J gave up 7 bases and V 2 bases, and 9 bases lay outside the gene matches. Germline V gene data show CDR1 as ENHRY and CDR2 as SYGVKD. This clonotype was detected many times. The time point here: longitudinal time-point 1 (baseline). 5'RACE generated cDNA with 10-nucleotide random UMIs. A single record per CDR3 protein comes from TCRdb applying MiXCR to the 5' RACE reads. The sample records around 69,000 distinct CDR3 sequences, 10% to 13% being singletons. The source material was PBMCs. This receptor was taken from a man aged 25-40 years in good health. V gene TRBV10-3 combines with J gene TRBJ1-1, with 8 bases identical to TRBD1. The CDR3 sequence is CAISEDGRGRGEAFF. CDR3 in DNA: TGTGCCATCAGTGAGGATGGCAGGGGGCGGGGTGAAGCTTTCTTT.